A selection of T cell receptor beta chains follows, all from one sample in a study of shared clonotypes between healthy human individuals. Some clones are missing from TCRdb's copy, which holds only in-frame ones; the method was immunoSEQ multiplex PCR. The data show roughly 2.1 million clones, with around 93% seen just once and under 2% held by the top ten. Material: naive CD8+ T cells from PBMCs. The receptors shown here come from a young man in good health. Some clones in this sample may be carry-over from other donors' samples. The CDR3 runs from the conserved cysteine through the conserved F or W. The D gene is left open where the match is weak. Size is omitted from some rows. Given values are once, few, many or a class for expanded clones.

>-|-|TRBJ2-7|TRBV9
CASSVGMATSYEQYF
TGTGCCAGCAGCGTAGGGATGGCTACCTCCTACGAGCAGTACTTC
>-|-|TRBJ2-7|TRBV29-1
CSVRTAALYEQYF
TGCAGCGTTCGGACAGCCGCGCTCTACGAGCAGTACTTC
>TRBD1|-|TRBJ1-1|TRBV7-6
CASRSDRGTEAFF
TGTGCCAGCAGGTCTGACAGGGGGACTGAAGCTTTCTTT
>TRBD2|-|TRBJ2-5|TRBV14
CASSQVLLAGGRETQYF
TGTGCCAGCAGCCAAGTTCTTCTAGCGGGAGGGCGAGAGACCCAGTACTTC
>TRBD2|-|TRBJ2-7|TRBV19
CARKMGLAGYEQYF
TGTGCCAGGAAAATGGGACTAGCGGGATACGAGCAGTACTTC
>-|-|TRBJ2-5|TRBV16
CASSAQGKETQYF
TGTGCCAGCAGCGCTCAGGGTAAAGAGACCCAGTACTTC
>TRBD2|-|TRBJ2-3|TRBV18
CASSPRGLGTDTQYF
TGTGCCAGCTCACCACGGGGACTAGGCACAGATACGCAGTATTTT
>-|-|TRBJ2-7|TRBV4-2
CASSQETGRDYEQYF
TGTGCCAGCAGCCAAGAAACCGGGAGAGACTACGAGCAGTACTTC
>TRBD2|-|TRBJ2-1|TRBV7-6
CASSSTPGLAEPSSYNEQFF
TGTGCCAGCAGCTCAACTCCGGGACTAGCGGAACCAAGCTCCTACAATGAGCAGTTCTTC
>-|-|TRBJ1-1|TRBV11-2
CASSLDRFMNTEAFF
TGTGCCAGCAGCTTAGATCGGTTTATGAACACTGAAGCTTTCTTT
>-|-|TRBJ1-1|TRBV7-9
CASSLEVGTEAFF
TGTGCCAGCAGCTTAGAAGTGGGGACTGAAGCTTTCTTT
>-|-|TRBJ2-2|TRBV27
CASSPRGPGELFF
TGTGCCAGCAGTCCAAGGGGTCCCGGGGAGCTGTTTTTT
>-|-|TRBJ2-3|TRBV7-2
CASSLYGGGTDTQYF
TGTGCCAGCAGCTTGTATGGCGGTGGCACAGATACGCAGTATTTT
>TRBD2|-|TRBJ2-7|TRBV5-1
CASSLDLAGVSEQYF
TGCGCCAGCAGCTTGGACCTAGCGGGAGTAAGCGAGCAGTACTTC
>-|-|TRBJ2-1|TRBV27
CASSLYPPGGQFF
TGTGCCAGCAGTTTATACCCCCCCGGGGGGCAGTTCTTC
>-|few|TRBJ1-4|TRBV21-1
CASTRQGREKLFF
TGTGCCAGCACTCGACAGGGACGTGAAAAACTGTTTTTT
>-|-|TRBJ2-7|TRBV27
CASSLSPGTGNYEQYF
TGTGCCAGCAGTTTATCCCCCGGGACGGGCAACTACGAGCAGTACTTC
>-|few|TRBJ2-1|TRBV6-5
CASSYSVSYNEQFF
TGTGCCAGCAGTTACTCGGTCTCCTACAATGAGCAGTTCTTC
>TRBD1|-|TRBJ1-2|TRBV6-5
CASTDEQGALHGYTF
TGTGCCAGCACCGATGAACAGGGGGCGCTTCATGGCTACACCTTC
>-|-|TRBJ2-7|TRBV30
CAWGSDDRSYEQYF
TGTGCCTGGGGCTCTGATGACAGGTCATACGAGCAGTACTTC
>-|-|TRBJ2-7|TRBV4-2
CASSQDTEKTYYEQYF
TGTGCCAGCAGCCAAGATACGGAGAAGACCTATTACGAGCAGTACTTC
>TRBD2|-|TRBJ2-2|TRBV7-7
CASSLLVTSGRDNTGELFF
TGTGCCAGCAGCTTACTTGTGACTAGCGGGAGGGATAACACCGGGGAGCTGTTTTTT
>-|-|TRBJ1-5|TRBV19
CASSIGGVQPQHF
TGTGCCAGTAGTATCGGGGGTGTTCAGCCCCAGCATTTT
>TRBD1|-|TRBJ1-5|TRBV9
CASSVEDRAGQPQHF
TGTGCCAGCAGCGTAGAAGACAGGGCGGGTCAGCCCCAGCATTTT
>-|-|TRBJ2-1|TRBV5-8
CASSLWVFNNEQFF
TGTGCCAGCAGCCTATGGGTATTCAACAATGAGCAGTTCTTC
>TRBD1|-|TRBJ1-2|TRBV5-1
CASSTGQGVVYGYTF
TGCGCCAGCAGCACAGGACAGGGGGTTGTCTATGGCTACACCTTC
>-|once|TRBJ2-7|TRBV27
CASSLSSGLLSYEQYF
TGTGCCAGCAGTTTAAGTTCCGGACTACTTTCATACGAGCAGTACTTC
>TRBD1|-|TRBJ2-7|TRBV7-2
CASSSTGGISYEQYF
TGTGCCAGCAGCTCGACAGGGGGGATCTCCTACGAGCAGTACTTC
>-|-|TRBJ1-1|TRBV27
CASSRPTGGGAFF
TGTGCCAGCAGTCGACCGACAGGCGGGGGGGCTTTCTTT
>-|-|TRBJ1-2|TRBV18
CASSLDGYGYTF
TGTGCCAGCTCACTCGATGGCTATGGCTACACCTTC
>-|-|TRBJ2-4|TRBV10-2
CASSPRGVLAKNIQYF
TGCGCCAGCAGCCCGAGGGGGGTACTAGCCAAAAACATTCAGTACTTC
>-|-|TRBJ1-1|TRBV10-3
CAISTRAMNTEAFF
TGTGCCATCAGTACACGGGCTATGAACACTGAAGCTTTCTTT
>-|-|TRBJ1-1|TRBV9
CASSVVQGYTEAFF
TGTGCCAGCAGCGTAGTACAGGGATACACTGAAGCTTTCTTT
>-|once|TRBJ2-7|TRBV7-9
CASSLNRPREQYF
TGTGCCAGCAGCTTAAATAGGCCCCGCGAGCAGTACTTC
>TRBD1|-|TRBJ2-1|TRBV9
CASTLQGASYNEQFF
TGTGCCAGCACCCTACAGGGGGCATCCTACAATGAGCAGTTCTTC
>TRBD2|-|TRBJ2-3|TRBV7-3
CASSPSGTSISTDTQYF
TGTGCCAGCAGCCCCTCCGGGACTAGCATCAGCACAGATACGCAGTATTTT
>-|-|TRBJ2-1|TRBV19
CASRKQLDINNEQFF
TGTGCCAGTAGGAAGCAGCTAGATATAAACAATGAGCAGTTCTTC
>-|-|TRBJ2-3|TRBV4-3
CASSQDYLRGGTDTQYF
TGCGCCAGCAGCCAAGATTATTTACGAGGGGGCACAGATACGCAGTATTTT
>-|-|TRBJ2-7|TRBV27
CASSPDMGGSYEQYF
TGTGCCAGCAGTCCGGACATGGGTGGGTCCTACGAGCAGTACTTC
>-|-|TRBJ1-1|TRBV4-1
CASSQDVTGTEAFF
TGCGCCAGCAGCCAAGACGTAACGGGGACTGAAGCTTTCTTT
>-|-|TRBJ2-2|TRBV6-1
CASSERMGRSMNTGELFF
TGTGCCAGCAGTGAAAGGATGGGGCGGAGTATGAACACCGGGGAGCTGTTTTTT
>-|few|TRBJ1-2|TRBV5-1
CASSLVGDYGYTF
TGCGCCAGCAGCTTGGTGGGGGACTATGGCTACACCTTC
>TRBD2|-|TRBJ2-3|TRBV28
CASSFSTSRTSGYTDTQYF
TGTGCCAGCAGTTTCTCGACATCCAGGACTAGCGGATACACAGATACGCAGTATTTT
>-|-|TRBJ2-2|TRBV29-1
CSALSRANTGELFF
TGCAGCGCACTTAGCAGAGCGAACACCGGGGAGCTGTTTTTT
>-|-|TRBJ2-7|TRBV14
CASRSTGTPYEQYF
TGTGCCAGCAGGTCCACCGGGACACCCTACGAGCAGTACTTC
>-|-|TRBJ1-1|TRBV27
CASSSLKVGLFGTEAFF
TGTGCCAGCAGTTCACTTAAGGTGGGGCTATTTGGGACTGAAGCTTTCTTT
>-|-|TRBJ1-1|TRBV9
CASSSADVNTEAFF
TGTGCCAGCAGTTCTGCAGACGTGAACACTGAAGCTTTCTTT
>TRBD2|-|TRBJ2-7|TRBV28
CASSPTRGRDEQYF
TGTGCCAGCAGTCCGACTCGCGGGAGGGACGAGCAGTACTTC
>TRBD2|-|TRBJ2-1|TRBV12-5
CASGGPSGKHNEQFF
TGTGCTAGTGGCGGACCTAGCGGGAAGCACAATGAGCAGTTCTTC